The sequence of this TCR beta chain was determined in a study of T cell repertoires in cytomegalovirus infection. Study-level information: HLA-B-restricted CMV epitopes that are well studied, plus recently identified HLA-C-restricted ones, were used by the study. From public TCR beta signatures came an indication of both CMV infection and matching HLA type. Study-wide points: Accumulated public TCR beta family frequency recognized individuals carrying CMV together with the relevant HLA. There were HLA-C-restricted CMV-specific TCR beta clonotypes dominating the ex vivo response.

TCRdb redid the calling of the reads with MiXCR, one entry per CDR3 protein. The table lists about 890,000 distinct CDR3 sequences, around a third of them singletons. This clonotype was seen at least ten times. The target antigen is unknown. The sample consisted of cultured CD8+ T cells from PBMCs, taken from culture after CMV antigen stimulation. This receptor was obtained from a human donor in good health (CMV status not recorded). Some clones in this sample may be carry-over from other donors' samples.

The CDR3 spells CASSERGGQGNEQFF. CDR3 coding DNA: TGTGCCAGCAGCGAAAGGGGGGGCCAGGGCAATGAGCAGTTCTTC. V is TRBV7-6 and J is TRBJ2-1, with D perhaps matching TRBD2 (7 bases). CDR3 length: 15 residues. The germline V and J ends were trimmed by 5 bases and 6 bases, with 17 bases remaining between them. The V gene's germline CDR1 is SGHVS and CDR2 FNYEAQ.